A single sample gave rise to the 2 T cell receptor beta chains below, sequenced in a study of shared clonotypes between healthy human individuals. Profiling relied on immunoSEQ multiplex PCR, and the TCRdb table lists in-frame clones only, not all of them. The repertoire has around 500,000 clones, 70% to 80% of them found once; the top ten carry less than 15%. Input material: PBMCs. Every receptor here comes from a woman in her forties in good health. Some clones in this sample may be carry-over from other donors' samples.

The genes are TRBV28 and TRBJ1-6; tentative D call: TRBD1 (5 bases). From germline, CDR1 is MDHEN and CDR2 SYDVKM. CDR3 size: 13 residues. V lost 7 bases and J lost 14, with 18 bases in between. CDR3 in amino acids: CASTVGGKGTLHF. DNA of the CDR3: TGTGCCAGCACCGTGGGGGGGAAGGGCACCCTCCACTTT.

The chain employs TRBV4-2 and TRBJ1-1; D remains ambiguous. Trimming cost V 0 bases and J 4 bases, with 9 bases left between them. This CDR3 has 14 residues. Germline values: CDR1 LGHNA, CDR2 YNFKEQ. CDR3 residues: CASSQEGSVTEAFF. Here the CDR3 DNA reads TGTGCCAGCAGCCAAGAAGGGTCGGTCACTGAAGCTTTCTTT.